A selection of T cell receptor beta chains follows, all from one sample in a study of T cell repertoires in cytomegalovirus infection. TCRdb reprocessed the reads via MiXCR and lists one record per CDR3 protein. Of 450,000 to 650,000 distinct CDR3 sequences in the sample, less than 30% are singletons; the top ten hold around 14%. Sequenced: PBMCs. These receptors all come from a human donor in good health (CMV status not recorded). Some clones in this sample may be carry-over from other donors' samples. CDR3s include the opening cysteine and the closing phenylalanine or tryptophan. D genes are given only for firm matches. Size is omitted from some rows. Given values are once, few, many or a class for expanded clones.

V gene	D gene	clone size	J gene	CDR3 DNA	CDR3 protein
TRBV5-4	TRBD2	-	TRBJ2-3	TGTGCCAGCAGCTTGGAATTAGCGGGAATGGGAGATACGCAGTATTTT	CASSLELAGMGDTQYF
TRBV19	TRBD2	few	TRBJ2-1	TGTGCCAGTAGCCTGCCGATCGGGACTACCGCCAATGAGCAGTTCTTC	CASSLPIGTTANEQFF
TRBV6-1	-	few	TRBJ2-1	TGTGCCACCCGTCAGGGCGTCAGCTCCTACAATGAGCAGTTCTTC	CATRQGVSSYNEQFF
TRBV7-2	TRBD1	few	TRBJ2-7	TGTGCCAGCAGCTTAATGGTTTCGGGACAGGGGTCGAGGCGGCAGTACTTC	CASSLMVSGQGSRRQYF
TRBV4-1	-	-	TRBJ2-2	TGCGCCAGCAGCCAAGTGGCGGGTTGGGGGCTGTTTTTT	CASSQVAGWGLFF
TRBV7-9	-	many	TRBJ2-3	TGTGCCAGCAGCTTTGAGGGTCGACCCACAGATACGCAGTATTTT	CASSFEGRPTDTQYF
TRBV11-3	-	-	TRBJ2-1	TGTGCCAGCAGCTTATTACTAGAGAATGAGCAGTTCTTC	CASSLLLENEQFF
TRBV7-2	-	many	TRBJ2-5	TGTGCCAGCAGTATCCCGGGACGGCAAGAGACCCAGTACTTC	CASSIPGRQETQYF
TRBV9	-	few	TRBJ2-7	TGTGCCAGCAGCGTAGGGGAGGTTCGGGACGAGCAGTACTTC	CASSVGEVRDEQYF
TRBV29-1	-	-	TRBJ2-1	TGCAGCGTTGAAGACCGGGACAGGGGAAAGATACTACTAGCGGGAGATAATGAGCAGTTCTTC	CSVEDRDRGKILLAGDNEQFF
TRBV20-1	TRBD1	-	TRBJ1-5	TGCAGTGCTAGGCCGGGACAGGTCCTATATAGCAATCAGCCCCAGCATTTT	CSARPGQVLYSNQPQHF
TRBV7-6	-	-	TRBJ2-7	TGTGCCAGCAGCTTAGAATCCCAGCCTTCCTACGAGCAGTACTTC	CASSLESQPSYEQYF
TRBV7-9	TRBD1	-	TRBJ2-7	TGTGCCAGCAGCTCTCAGGGGGCCGAGCAGTACTTC	CASSSQGAEQYF
TRBV7-9	TRBD1	few	TRBJ1-3	TGTGCCAGCAGCCGTACGACAGGGGAAAACACCATATATTTT	CASSRTTGENTIYF
TRBV19	-	-	TRBJ1-3	TGTGCCAGTAGTATCGGGTATCGGGACTCGAGCTCTGGAAACACCATATATTTT	CASSIGYRDSSSGNTIYF
TRBV7-2	TRBD1	many	TRBJ2-7	TGTGCCAGCAGCTTAGCGAACAGGGGGTTAAGGTTATACGAGCAGTACTTC	CASSLANRGLRLYEQYF
TRBV27	TRBD2	-	TRBJ2-3	TGTGCCAGCAGTGCTCGACTAGCGGCGCGCCCAGATACGCAGTATTTT	CASSARLAARPDTQYF
TRBV12-3/TRBV12-4	TRBD1	-	TRBJ2-5	TGTGCCAGCAGTTTGTCCAGGGGGCGTGGAGAGACCCAGTACTTC	CASSLSRGRGETQYF
TRBV28	-	few	TRBJ2-1	TGTGCCAGCAGTTCCGGGACCCCTGAGCAGTTCTTC	CASSSGTPEQFF
TRBV7-2	-	few	TRBJ2-3	TGTGCCACCAAGCGTAGGGCCTTGACAGATACGCAGTATTTT	CATKRRALTDTQYF
TRBV14	-	few	TRBJ1-2	TGTGCCAGCAGCCGAGGGGTTTGGTCTAACTATGGCTACACCTTC	CASSRGVWSNYGYTF
TRBV2	-	-	TRBJ2-3	TGTGCCAGCAGTGATGGATGGGGTACAGATACGCAGTATTTT	CASSDGWGTDTQYF
TRBV10-2	-	-	TRBJ2-3	TGCGCCAGCAGTGAGTCGAGAAGCGCCGCAAAGCAGTATTTT	CASSESRSAAKQYF